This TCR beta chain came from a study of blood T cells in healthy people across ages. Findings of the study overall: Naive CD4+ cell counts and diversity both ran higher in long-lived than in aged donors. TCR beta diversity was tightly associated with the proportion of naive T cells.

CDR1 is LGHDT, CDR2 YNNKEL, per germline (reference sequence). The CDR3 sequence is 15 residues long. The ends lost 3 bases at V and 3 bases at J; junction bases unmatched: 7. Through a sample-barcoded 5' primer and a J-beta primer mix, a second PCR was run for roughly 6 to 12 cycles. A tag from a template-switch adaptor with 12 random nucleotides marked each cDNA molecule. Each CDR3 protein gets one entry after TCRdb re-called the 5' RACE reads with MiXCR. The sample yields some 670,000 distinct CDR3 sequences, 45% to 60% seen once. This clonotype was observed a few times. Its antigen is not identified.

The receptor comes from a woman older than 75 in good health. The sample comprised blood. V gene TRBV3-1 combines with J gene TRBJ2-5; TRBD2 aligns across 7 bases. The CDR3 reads CASSQSGAREETQYF. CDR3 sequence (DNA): TGTGCCAGCAGCCAGAGCGGGGCTCGTGAAGAGACCCAGTACTTC.